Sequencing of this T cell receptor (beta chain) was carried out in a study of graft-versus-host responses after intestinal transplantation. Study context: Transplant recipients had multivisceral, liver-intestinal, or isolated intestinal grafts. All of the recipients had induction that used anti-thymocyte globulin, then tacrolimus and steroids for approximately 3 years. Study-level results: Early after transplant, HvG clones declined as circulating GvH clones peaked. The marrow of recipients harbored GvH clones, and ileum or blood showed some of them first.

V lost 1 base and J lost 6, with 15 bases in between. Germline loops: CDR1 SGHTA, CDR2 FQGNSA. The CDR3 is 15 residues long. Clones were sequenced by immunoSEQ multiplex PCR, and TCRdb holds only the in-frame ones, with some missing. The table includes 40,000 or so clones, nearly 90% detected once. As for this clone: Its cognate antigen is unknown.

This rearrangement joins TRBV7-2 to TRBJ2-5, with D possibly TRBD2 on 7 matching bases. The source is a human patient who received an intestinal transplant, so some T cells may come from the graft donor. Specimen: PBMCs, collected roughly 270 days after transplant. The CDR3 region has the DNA TGTGCCAGCAGCTTAGTATGGGGGGGGCAAAAGACCCAGTACTTC. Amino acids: CASSLVWGGQKTQYF.